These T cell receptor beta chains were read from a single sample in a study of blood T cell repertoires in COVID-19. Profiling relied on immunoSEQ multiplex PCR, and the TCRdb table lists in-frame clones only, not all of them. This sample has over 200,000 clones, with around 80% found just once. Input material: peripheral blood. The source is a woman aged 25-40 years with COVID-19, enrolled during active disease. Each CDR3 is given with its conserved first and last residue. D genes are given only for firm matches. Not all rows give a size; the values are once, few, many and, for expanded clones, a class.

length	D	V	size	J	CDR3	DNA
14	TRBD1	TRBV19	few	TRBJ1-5	CASSQGQIEQPQHF	TGTGCCAGTAGTCAGGGACAGATTGAACAGCCCCAGCATTTT
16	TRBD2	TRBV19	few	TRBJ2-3	CASSMVAGGGADTQYF	TGTGCCAGTAGTATGGTAGCGGGGGGTGGGGCAGATACGCAGTATTTT
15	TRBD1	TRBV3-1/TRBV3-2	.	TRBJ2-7	CASSQGKQGAYEQYF	TGTGCCAGCAGCCAAGGGAAACAGGGGGCCTACGAGCAGTACTTC
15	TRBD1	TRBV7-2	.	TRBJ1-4	CASSPRDRSDEKLFF	TGTGCCAGCAGCCCTCGGGACAGGTCGGATGAAAAACTGTTTTTT
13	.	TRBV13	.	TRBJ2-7	CASSQDSSYEQYF	TGTGCCAGCAGCCAGGACAGCTCCTACGAGCAGTACTTC
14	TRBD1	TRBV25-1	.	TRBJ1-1	CASRQGVENTEAFF	TGTGCCAGCAGACAGGGGGTAGAAAACACTGAAGCTTTCTTT
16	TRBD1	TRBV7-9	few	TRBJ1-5	CASSSGTGKGVQPQHF	TGTGCCAGCAGCTCTGGGACAGGGAAAGGAGTTCAGCCCCAGCATTTT
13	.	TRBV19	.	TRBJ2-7	CASSAASPYEQYF	TGTGCCAGTAGTGCGGCTTCCCCCTACGAGCAGTACTTC
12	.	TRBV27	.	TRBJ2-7	CASSFSAYEQYF	TGTGCCAGCAGTTTCTCTGCCTACGAGCAGTACTTC
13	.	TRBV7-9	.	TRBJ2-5	CASRPRVGETQYF	TGTGCCAGCAGACCCAGGGTAGGGGAGACCCAGTACTTC
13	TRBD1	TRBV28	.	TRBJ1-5	CASRQGGDQPQHF	TGTGCCAGCAGACAGGGGGGCGATCAGCCCCAGCATTTT
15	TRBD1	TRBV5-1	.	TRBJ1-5	CASSLAGTANQPQHF	TGCGCCAGCAGCTTGGCTGGGACAGCCAATCAGCCCCAGCATTTT
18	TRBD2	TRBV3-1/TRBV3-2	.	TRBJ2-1	CASRTRGSGRAGSNEQFF	TGTGCCAGCCGAACCCGGGGTAGCGGGAGGGCCGGGAGCAATGAGCAGTTCTTC
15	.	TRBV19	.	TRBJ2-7	CAARGEDISYYEQYF	TGTGCCGCTAGAGGGGAGGACATCTCTTACTACGAGCAGTACTTC
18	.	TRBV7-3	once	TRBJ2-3	CASSSISRSAGRTDTQYF	TGTGCCAGCAGCTCCATTTCCAGGTCAGCGGGCCGCACAGATACGCAGTATTTT
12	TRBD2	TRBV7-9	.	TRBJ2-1	CASSLGLAEQFF	TGTGCCAGCAGCCTGGGACTAGCGGAGCAGTTCTTC
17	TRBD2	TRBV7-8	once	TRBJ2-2	CASSMHLAGGGTGELFF	TGTGCCAGCAGCATGCATCTAGCGGGGGGTGGCACCGGGGAGCTGTTTTTT
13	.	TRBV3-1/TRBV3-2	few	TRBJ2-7	CASSQSKGREQYF	TGTGCCAGCAGCCAGTCGAAGGGGCGCGAGCAGTACTTC
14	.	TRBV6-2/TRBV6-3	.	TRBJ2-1	CASSYLAPYNEQFF	TGTGCCAGCAGTTATCTGGCTCCCTACAATGAGCAGTTCTTC
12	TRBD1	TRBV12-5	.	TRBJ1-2	CASGLEGGGHTF	TGTGCTAGTGGTTTGGAAGGGGGCGGACACACCTTC
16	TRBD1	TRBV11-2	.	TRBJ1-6	CASSLGAGGYNSPLHF	TGTGCCAGCAGCTTAGGGGCAGGGGGCTATAATTCACCCCTCCACTTT
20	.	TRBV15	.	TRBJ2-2	CATSPEGASDPHGETGELFF	TGTGCCACCAGCCCAGAGGGGGCTAGCGATCCCCACGGAGAAACCGGGGAGCTGTTTTTT
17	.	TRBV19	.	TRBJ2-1	CASSIPQGGFGVNEQFF	TGTGCCAGTAGTATCCCCCAGGGGGGTTTTGGGGTTAATGAGCAGTTCTTC